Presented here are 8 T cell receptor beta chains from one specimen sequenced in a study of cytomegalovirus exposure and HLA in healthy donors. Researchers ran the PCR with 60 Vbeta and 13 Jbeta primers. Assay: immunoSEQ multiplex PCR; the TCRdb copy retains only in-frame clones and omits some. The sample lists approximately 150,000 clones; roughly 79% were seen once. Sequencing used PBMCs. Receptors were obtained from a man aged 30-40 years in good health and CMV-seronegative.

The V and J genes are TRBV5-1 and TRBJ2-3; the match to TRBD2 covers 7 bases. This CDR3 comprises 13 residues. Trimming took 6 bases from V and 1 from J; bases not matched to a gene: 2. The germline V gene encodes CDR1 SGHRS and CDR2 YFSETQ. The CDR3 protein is CASTGGGTDTQYF. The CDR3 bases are TGCGCCAGCACGGGGGGAGGCACAGATACGCAGTATTTT.

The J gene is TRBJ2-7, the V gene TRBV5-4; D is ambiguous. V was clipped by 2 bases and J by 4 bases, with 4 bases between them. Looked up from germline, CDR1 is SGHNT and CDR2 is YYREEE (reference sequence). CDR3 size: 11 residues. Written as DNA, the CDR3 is TGTGCCAGCAGCTTCGGGTACGAGCAGTACTTC. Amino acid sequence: CASSFGYEQYF. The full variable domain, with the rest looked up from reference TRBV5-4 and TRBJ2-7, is ETGVTQSPTHLIKTRGQQVTLRCSSQSGHNTVSWYQQALGQGPQFIFQYYREEENGRGNFPPRFSGLQFPNYSSELNVNALELDDSALYLCASSFGYEQYFGPGTRLTVT.

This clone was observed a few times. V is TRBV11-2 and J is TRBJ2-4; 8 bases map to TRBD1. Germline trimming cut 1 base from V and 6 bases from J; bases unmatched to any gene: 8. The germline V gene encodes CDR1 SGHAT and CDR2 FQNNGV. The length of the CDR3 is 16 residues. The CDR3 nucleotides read TGTGCCAGCAGCTTAGGCGGGCAGGGGGCGGGAAACATTCAGTACTTC. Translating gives CASSLGGQGAGNIQYF.

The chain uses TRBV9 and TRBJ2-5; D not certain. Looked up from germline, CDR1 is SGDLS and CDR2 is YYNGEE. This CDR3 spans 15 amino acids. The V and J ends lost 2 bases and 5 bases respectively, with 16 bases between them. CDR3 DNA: TGTGCCAGCAGCGTCCTCGGCGGTTTACGGGAGACCCAGTACTTC. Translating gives CASSVLGGLRETQYF.

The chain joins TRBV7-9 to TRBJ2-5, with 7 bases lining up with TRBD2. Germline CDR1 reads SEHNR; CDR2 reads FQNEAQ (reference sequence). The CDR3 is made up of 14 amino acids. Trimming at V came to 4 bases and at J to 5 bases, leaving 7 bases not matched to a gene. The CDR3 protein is CASSSGGGDETQYF. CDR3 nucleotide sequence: TGTGCCAGCAGCTCGGGAGGCGGCGATGAGACCCAGTACTTC.

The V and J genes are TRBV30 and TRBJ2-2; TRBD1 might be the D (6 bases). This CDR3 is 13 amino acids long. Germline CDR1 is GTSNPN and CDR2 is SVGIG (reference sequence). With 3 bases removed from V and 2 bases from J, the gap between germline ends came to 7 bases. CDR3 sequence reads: CAWRGGNTGELFF. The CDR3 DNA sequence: TGTGCCTGGAGAGGGGGAAACACCGGGGAGCTGTTTTTT.

The CDR3 nucleotides are TGTGCCAGCAGTCCCACAGAAACGAACACCGGGGAGCTGTTTTTT. It encodes CASSPTETNTGELFF. The V and J genes are TRBV28 and TRBJ2-2, with D unclear. V dropped 5 bases and J dropped 0 bases, with 10 bases sitting between them. Germline V gene data show CDR1 as MDHEN and CDR2 as SYDVKM. This CDR3 spans 15 amino acids.

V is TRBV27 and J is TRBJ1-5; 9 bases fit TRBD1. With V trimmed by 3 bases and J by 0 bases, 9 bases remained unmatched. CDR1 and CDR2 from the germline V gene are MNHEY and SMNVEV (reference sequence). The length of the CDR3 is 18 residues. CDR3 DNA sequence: TGTGCCAGCAGTTTCATTACAGGGGGCTCCTATAGCAATCAGCCCCAGCATTTT. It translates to CASSFITGGSYSNQPQHF.